A single TCR beta chain is shown here with its context. The sample comes from a study of blood T cell repertoires in COVID-19. Study details: Acute and convalescent COVID-19 samples came from the United States, Italy and Spain. PBMCs, B-cell-depleted T cells, or T cells were the source of the cDNA or gDNA that made up the material.

The V gene end was trimmed by 3 bases and the J gene end by 6 bases; junction bases not matched to a gene: 5. This CDR3 is built from 14 residues. CDR1 and CDR2 (germline): KGHSH, LQKENI. Original processing methods: How many nucleated cells were present was estimated from reference gene primer amplification. Data came from immunoSEQ multiplex PCR; TCRdb stores just in-frame clones and leaves some out. V and J calls and clone size are given by that table; D and trimming were obtained from the DNA. The sample has about 250,000 clones, about 93% seen once. The specimen was peripheral blood. The sequence derives from a man in his thirties or forties with COVID-19, enrolled during active disease. The V call is TRBV18, the J call TRBJ2-7; 10 bases are a match to TRBD1. CDR3 protein: CASSPSGTGVEQYF. CDR3 DNA sequence: TGTGCCAGCTCACCCTCCGGGACAGGGGTCGAGCAGTACTTC.